The entry that follows covers one TCR beta chain sequence. The record originates from a study of blood T cell repertoires in COVID-19. Looking at the study overall: The United States, Italy and Spain supplied acute and convalescent COVID-19 samples. In each case, the material was cDNA or gDNA derived from T cells, B-cell-depleted T cells, or PBMCs.

J was trimmed by 5 bases and V by 4 bases; bases with no gene match: 3. Germline V lookup: CDR1 MNHNY, CDR2 SVGAGI (reference sequence). The CDR3 is made up of 15 amino acids. Libraries were prepared by immunoSEQ multiplex PCR; TCRdb keeps only in-frame clonotypes and omits some of them. The sample shows 130,000 to 150,000 clones, approximately 84% of them seen only once. The source is a human donor in a cohort sampled during active COVID-19. This chain links TRBV6-6 with TRBJ2-2; 11 bases agree with TRBD2. Sequencing used peripheral blood. In DNA form, the CDR3 reads TGTGCCAGCAGTTCGCTAGCGGGGGGAACCGGGGAGCTGTTTTTT. It specifies CASSSLAGGTGELFF.